Listed here is a single T cell receptor beta chain. Method: immunoSEQ multiplex PCR; TCRdb's copy keeps in-frame clones and lacks some. The sample consists of a few million clones, 80% to 95% of them appearing once. The sample originates from a study of shared clonotypes between healthy human individuals. The origin of this receptor is a man between 18 and 35 years old in good health. Some clones in this sample may be carry-over from other donors' samples. Sequencing used naive CD4+ T cells from PBMCs. Specified subset: CD45RA+ positively selected.

CDR3 sequence (DNA): TGTGCCAGCAGTTATGCGAACACCGGGGAGCTGTTTTTT. Translated: CASSYANTGELFF. The J gene is TRBJ2-2, the V gene TRBV6-4, with no clear D. The germline gives CDR1 MRHNA, CDR2 SNTAGT. CDR3 length equals 13 residues. The V and J ends lost 5 bases and 0 bases respectively, with 4 bases between them.